This T cell receptor beta chain comes out of a study of breast tumors, draining lymph nodes, adjacent tissues. Study-level findings and limits: Compared with lymph nodes, tumors were less diverse; compared with nontumor tissue, more.

V lost 4 bases to trimming and J lost 4 bases; unmatched junction nucleotides: 6. Germline-derived CDR1 and CDR2 are SGDLS and YYNGEE. The CDR3 contains 15 residues. This clonotype was counted at least ten times. Its target is not known. Each CDR3 protein gets one entry after TCRdb re-called the multiplex PCR reads with MiXCR. The sample lists about 35,000 distinct CDR3 sequences; over 30% were seen once. The rearrangement links TRBV9 to TRBJ2-5, with 11 bases identical to TRBD2. Source material: breast tumor tissue. This TCR was recovered from a female donor with breast cancer. Some clones in this sample may be carry-over from other donors' samples. The CDR3 sequence is CASSSHSGRGETQYF. CDR3 DNA: TGTGCCAGCAGCTCCCATAGCGGGAGGGGAGAGACCCAGTACTTC.